This TCR beta chain was documented in a study of T cell responses to AZD1222 COVID-19 vaccine. General study points: Baseline seropositivity occurred in only a handful of AZD1222 recipients.

In regard to this clone: The antigen is unknown.

V lost 0 bases, J lost 0 bases, and 7 bases lay in between. CDR3 length: 15 residues. CDR1 and CDR2 from the germline V gene are SGHRS and YFSETQ. Assay: immunoSEQ multiplex PCR; the TCRdb copy retains only in-frame clones and omits some. The table includes about 91,000 clones, 80% to 95% detected once. This TCR derives from an adult who received the AZD1222 COVID-19 vaccine. This sequence joins TRBV5-1 and TRBJ1-5; D perhaps matches TRBD1 (6 bases). The specimen was peripheral blood, collected 28 days after the second AZD1222 dose. The CDR3 region is CASSLAGDSNQPQHF. CDR3 DNA: TGCGCCAGCAGCTTGGCAGGGGATAGCAATCAGCCCCAGCATTTT.